The sequence of this T cell receptor beta chain was determined in a study of T cells in Graves' hyperthyroidism and ophthalmopathy. On the study more broadly: Pretreatment peripheral blood was obtained at initial diagnosis.

The ends were cut back, 6 bases at V and 2 bases at J, with 2 bases in the middle. Per germline, CDR1 MDHEN and CDR2 SYDVKM. The CDR3 spans 10 residues. This clonotype was detected ten times or more. RNA transcripts provided the source from which TCR beta CDR3 regions were amplified. Researchers ran a first-round RT-PCR on the TCR CDR3 using the HTBI primer set. TCRdb re-called the multiplex PCR reads with MiXCR, one entry per CDR3 protein. The repertoire consists of about 500,000 distinct CDR3 sequences, with roughly 16% occurring once and the leading ten covering around 32%. This TCR was sampled from a woman in her 30s with Graves' ophthalmopathy. The rearrangement uses TRBV28 and TRBJ2-7; no definite D call. Sequencing was carried out using blood. The CDR3 protein is CASRAYEQYF. Written as DNA, the CDR3 is TGTGCCAGCAGGGCCTACGAGCAGTACTTC.